This T cell receptor (beta chain) emerged from a study of shared clonotypes between healthy human individuals (dated by TCRdb to about 2020). Background on the whole study: Three men and a couple of women, aged 18 to 49 years, made up the cohort. For each donor, CD4 naive and CD4 memory were each run on three plates, CD8 naive on two plates, and CD8 memory on one plate. Between about 0.85 and 8.9 billion PBMCs per donor were obtained by leukapheresis. To increase sequencing depth and limit assay-specific biases, different laboratories used diverse techniques to prepare libraries and sequence TCR repertoires. The study deeply sequenced blood TCR repertoires of five healthy adults to estimate repertoire size and the extent of clonotype sharing between individuals.

The germline V gene sets CDR1 to MNHEY and CDR2 to SVGAGI. The CDR3 runs 15 amino acids, cysteine and phenylalanine included. Only the CDR3 portion is preserved as DNA: 45 bases, with reading frame beginning at the first base. For this chain, trimming is 2 bases at the V end and 2 bases at the J end, and the number of junction bases without a gene match is 3. For this clone: Its antigen specificity is not known. No base-level quality is on record; no much larger clone is a single base apart.

The full study reports these points: When several donors were compared, the shared fraction of clonotypes was 5% to 6.5% for naive CD4, 3.5% to 4% for naive CD8, about 2.5% for memory CD4, and under 0.5% for memory CD8. The genetic and exposure-history diversity represented was limited by the small number of donors. Rarefaction of sorted-subset datasets indicated incomplete sequencing despite the large sequencing depth. Sampling was limited to blood, and TCR repertoires in tissue likely differ from TCR repertoires in blood. Naive subsets generally had larger estimated clonotype richness than memory subsets did. Compared with non-shared clonotypes, the clonotypes found in all four sorted-subset donors had higher generation probabilities. Pairwise subsampling led to the expectation that sequencing depth would affect the degree of clonotype sharing among donors.

Using the deep immunoSEQ assay, multiplex PCR amplified TCR CDR3 regions from genomic DNA. Extracted genomic DNA from each cell subset was distributed evenly across all wells of several immunoSEQ 96-well plates, and each plate was treated as a replicate. For sorted subsets, each replicate PCR was loaded with roughly 0.2 ug genomic DNA, equivalent to about 33,000 T cell genomes. Purified libraries were quantified with a Qubit 3.0 fluorometer, sized on a Bioanalyzer 2100, and re-quantified with the KAPA Library Quantification kit. Every immunoSEQ 96-well plate was sequenced on a dedicated single-read 150-cycle Illumina NextSeq 550 flow cell. The authors processed their data as follows. Because only junctional sequences without quality scores were contained in the immunoSEQ output, filtering matching that applied to full-length reads could not be performed. To assign V/J genes and CDR3, sequences were annotated using PyIR, a Python wrapper for IgBLAST v1.9, with IMGT germline references. Reads were removed for weak V/J assignments (E-value above 1e-6), missing CDR3, stop codons, out-of-frame junctions, or ambiguous translated residues. A V3J clonotype was defined by an identical inferred V gene, J gene, and CDR3 amino acid sequence. The percentage overlap between two repertoires was calculated by dividing the number of shared unique clonotypes by the size of the smaller repertoire. Three approaches were used to assess repertoire richness: RTK rarefaction, the Chao1 estimator, and Recon v2.1 estimates of unobserved clonotypes. Generation probabilities for all TCRbeta clonotypes obtained by the gDNA method from several donors were computed using OLGA. What TCRdb holds here is the immuneACCESS table cut down to in-frame rearrangements. Part of the clones is not present; checked against another copy, under half of the missing clones reflect an unresolved V gene, and the others are unexplained. For V, J and clone size, that table is used; D and trimming come from the DNA. This sample has hundreds of thousands of clones in its table, and around 96% of those were observed once. The ten largest clones add up to less than 0.12% of the sample.

CD8 naive samples were obtained by positive selection for CCR7 among CD45RO-negative cells, yielding a CD45RA+CCR7+ population from which TemRA cells were excluded. Donors were healthy HIV-negative adults with no recently reported acute infections or vaccinations. All donors were Caucasian adults living in Nashville, Tennessee, USA. Blood was collected by leukapheresis, and PBMCs were isolated by Ficoll-Histopaque density gradient centrifugation and then cryopreserved in liquid nitrogen vapor phase. Analytical flow cytometry was used to check the purity and quantity of each magnetically sorted T cell population. Each sorted fraction had its genomic DNA isolated and then quantified by UV absorbance on a Nanodrop 2000c.

The rearranged segments are TRBV6-5 and TRBJ1-1; 9 central bases correspond to TRBD1. Material: naive CD8+ T cells sorted from blood. Sample cell subset or site, as interpreted from the label and publication: CD45RA+CCR7+. This TCR was recovered from a woman under 40 in good health. The CDR3 region: CASSYRGQGNTEAFF. In nucleotides, the sequence is TGTGCCAGCAGTTACCGGGGACAGGGTAACACTGAAGCTTTCTTT.